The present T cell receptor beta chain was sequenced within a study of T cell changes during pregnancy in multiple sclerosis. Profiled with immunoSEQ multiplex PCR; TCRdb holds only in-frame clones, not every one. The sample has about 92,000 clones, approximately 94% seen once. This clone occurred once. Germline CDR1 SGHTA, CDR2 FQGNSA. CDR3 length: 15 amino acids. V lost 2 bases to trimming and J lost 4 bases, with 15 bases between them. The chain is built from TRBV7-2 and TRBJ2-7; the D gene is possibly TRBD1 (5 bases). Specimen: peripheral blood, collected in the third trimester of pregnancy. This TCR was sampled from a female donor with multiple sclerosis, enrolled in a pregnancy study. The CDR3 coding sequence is TGTGCCAGCAGCTTAAATGCAGGGCCCCTGTACGAGCAGTACTTC. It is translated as CASSLNAGPLYEQYF.